The clone carrying this T cell receptor (beta chain) was counted ten times or more. Its antigen remains unidentified. The unsorted libraries were prepared from 2 million PBMCs (stored at -80 C). V shed 3 bases and J 3 bases; nucleotides not matched to a gene: 9. Germline CDR1 and CDR2: DFQATT and SNEGSKA (reference sequence). This CDR3 comprises 16 residues. The data are from a study of neurological immune-mediated disorders. In TCRdb, the 5' RACE reads were re-called with MiXCR into one record per CDR3 protein. The table has tens of thousands of distinct CDR3 sequences, 4% to 5.5% seen once; the top ten hold around 3%. Study findings and constraints: Multiple sclerosis patients had less TCR clonal expansion than even healthy controls, unlike HTLV-1-associated myelopathy. When grouped phylogenetically, the repertoires of 18 of the 34 multiple sclerosis patients fell together in one related-CDR3 cluster, which is a possible signature. With the multiple sclerosis repertoire cluster, neither clinical nor MRI features showed any association.

The sequence derives from a middle-aged man with multiple sclerosis. Specimen: PBMCs. The chain is built from TRBV20-1 and TRBJ2-2; 8 bases map to TRBD2. The CDR3 loop is CSASGRAEIYTGELFF. The CDR3 DNA is TGCAGTGCTAGCGGGAGGGCCGAGATTTACACCGGGGAGCTGTTTTTT.